This paragraph covers one TCR beta chain sequence. Its recognized antigen is unknown. No clone much larger than this one lies a single base away; base qualities are absent. TCRbeta CDR3 regions were amplified from genomic DNA by means of the immunoSEQ Assay, a bias-controlled multiplex PCR. In the paper's pipeline: Nucleated cell counts per sample were estimated from amplification of reference gene primers within the assay. To quantify the absolute abundance of each unique TCRbeta CDR3 rearrangement, sequence reads were collapsed and filtered. For each sample, productive Simpson clonality was calculated as the square root of Simpson's diversity index over productive rearrangements. The table was pulled from immuneACCESS by TCRdb, which kept in-frame rearrangements only. Such tables lose some clones; where checked, under half of the loss comes from unresolved V genes, and the rest has no known cause. The V and J calls and clone size were taken over from that table, and D and trimming were inferred from the DNA. The sample table contains about 270,000 clones; only one count was recorded for roughly 86% of them. 1.6% of the sample is taken by the ten largest.

Compared with germline, V lacks 5 bases and J lacks 0 bases; bases without a gene match: 7. CDR1 and CDR2, looked up from the germline V gene (reference sequence), are LNHDA and SQIVND. There are 18 amino acids in the CDR3, from cysteine to phenylalanine inclusive. The CDR3 DNA has 54 bases and is translated from base 1. Samples from volunteer blood donors who had recovered from COVID-19 were contributed by a second Seattle source. Each collaborating institution followed its own protocols to collect whole blood in K2EDTA tubes. For TCRbeta analysis, collaborator samples were shipped as frozen whole blood, as isolated PBMCs, or as DNA extracted from either sample type. This sample is part of a study of blood T cell repertoires in COVID-19 (dated by TCRdb to the early 2020s). Study-level background: Samples covering the acute and convalescent phases of COVID-19 were provided by collaborators in the United States, Italy and Spain. Where available, HLA class I and class II types were obtained from metadata supplied by the sample provider rather than from assay-based typing. The repertoires were released in a freely available public database intended as a resource for research on the immune response to SARS-CoV-2. The samples were drawn from the first 160 participants of the ongoing ImmuneRACE study and from some 1,300 subjects provided by 6 global collaborators. The prospective study material was composed of cDNA or gDNA derived from T cells, B-cell-depleted T cells, or PBMCs. Sample metadata almost always included a de-identified subject ID, COVID-19 status, age in years and sex. Deeply sampled blood TCRbeta repertoires from subjects exposed to, actively infected with, or recovered from COVID-19 were included in the dataset. Here is what the overall study found, with its caveats: Clinical and demographic metadata were provided uncurated, with the amount varying by source and participant.

This receptor was identified in a woman in her sixties who had recovered from COVID-19. Recombination connected TRBV19 to TRBJ2-3; 14 junctional bases match TRBD2. Sequenced material: peripheral blood. The bases read TGTGCCAGTAGTCCAAGGACTAGCGGGGGGTCTAGCACAGATACGCAGTATTTT. Translated, this gives CASSPRTSGGSSTDTQYF. With the portions outside the CDR3 filled from the reference TRBV19 and TRBJ2-3 genes, the complete variable region becomes DGGITQSPKYLFRKEGQNVTLSCEQNLNHDAMYWYRQDPGQGLRLIYYSQIVNDFQKGDIAEGYSVSREKKESFPLTVTSAQKNPTAFYLCASSPRTSGGSSTDTQYFGPGTRLTVL.